Sequencing of this TCR beta chain was carried out in a study of T cells in Graves' hyperthyroidism and ophthalmopathy. The length of the CDR3 is 16 residues. J was trimmed by 5 bases and V by 6 bases; bases with no gene match: 12. CDR1 and CDR2 from the germline V gene are SGHAT and FQNNGV. Amplified TCR beta CDR3 regions derived from RNA transcripts. TCR CDR3 underwent first-round RT-PCR with the HTBI primer set. TCRdb reprocessed the multiplex PCR reads via MiXCR and lists one record per CDR3 protein. The sample shows 730,000 or so distinct CDR3 sequences, roughly a sixth of them seen only once. Sequencing was performed on blood. The TCR sequence derives from a woman in her 50s with Graves' hyperthyroidism that later progressed to Graves' ophthalmopathy. The chain links TRBV11-2 to TRBJ1-5; TRBD1 agrees at 8 bases. CDR3 bases: TGTGCCAGCAGGATGCCGGGACAGGAAGGTTATCAGCCCCAGCATTTT. It codes for CASRMPGQEGYQPQHF.